The 17 T cell receptor beta chains presented below share a single source sample, sequenced in a study of cytomegalovirus exposure and HLA in healthy donors. The PCR was carried out with 60 Vbeta primers and 13 Jbeta primers. The method was immunoSEQ multiplex PCR; TCRdb's version includes in-frame clones alone and lacks a portion of them. The sample lists roughly 99,000 clones; 60% to 85% were seen once. The sample consisted of PBMCs. All receptors derive from a man in his sixties in good health and CMV-seropositive.

The chain recombines TRBV28 with TRBJ2-7, with D maybe TRBD1 (6 bases). The ends were cut back, 4 bases at V and 7 bases at J, with 17 bases in the middle. The CDR3 has 14 amino acids. Germline V lookup: CDR1 MDHEN, CDR2 SYDVKM. This CDR3 reads CASSSRTVSLEQYF. CDR3 sequence (DNA): TGTGCCAGCAGTTCCCGGACAGTCTCACTGGAGCAGTACTTC.

This clone has a single count. This chain uses TRBV29-1 with TRBJ2-3; 11 bases fit TRBD1. CDR1 is SQVTM, CDR2 ANQGSEA, per germline. J gave up 7 bases and V 5 bases, and 5 bases lay outside the gene matches. CDR3 length equals 13 residues. CDR3 sequence (DNA): TGCAGCGTTTCGGACAGGGGGCCCAATACGCAGTATTTT. It yields the protein CSVSDRGPNTQYF.

The chain carries TRBV11-2 and TRBJ1-6; TRBD1 might be the D (6 bases). The CDR3 spans 16 residues. V lost 5 bases and J 9 bases, leaving 20 bases between the germline ends. The germline CDR1 and CDR2 sequences are SGHAT and FQNNGV. The CDR3 reads CASSDRDTVPSSPLHF. The CDR3 nucleotides are TGTGCCAGCAGCGACCGGGACACTGTACCATCTTCACCCCTCCACTTT.

This chain connects TRBV7-9 to TRBJ2-1, with TRBD1 matching over 11 bases. Germline V lookup: CDR1 SEHNR, CDR2 FQNEAQ (reference sequence). Trimming at V came to 4 bases and at J to 5 bases, leaving 4 bases not matched to a gene. The length of the CDR3 is 15 residues. The CDR3 DNA reads TGTGCCAGCAGCTCTGGACAGGGGGCCGACAATGAGCAGTTCTTC. Its protein product is CASSSGQGADNEQFF. Using reference TRBV7-9 and TRBJ2-1 for the parts outside the CDR3, the full variable domain is DTGVSQNPRHKITKRGQNVTFRCDPISEHNRLYWYRQTLGQGPEFLTYFQNEAQLEKSRLLSDRFSAERPKGSFSTLEIQRTEQGDSAMYLCASSSGQGADNEQFFGPGTRLTVL.

The V call is TRBV9, the J call TRBJ1-6; 9 positions agree with TRBD1. Looked up from germline, CDR1 is SGDLS and CDR2 is YYNGEE. V lost 3 bases and J lost 6; bases outside the gene matches: 4. This CDR3 is built from 15 residues. As DNA, the CDR3 is TGTGCCAGCAGCGCAATGGGACAGGGTAATTCACCCCTCCACTTT. Protein: CASSAMGQGNSPLHF.

This clone has just a few counts. The chain combines TRBV4-3 with TRBJ1-2; D gene unclear. The CDR3 runs to 13 residues. Trimming removed 0 bases from V and 7 bases from J, with 9 bases in between. Germline V gene sequence: CDR1 LGHNA, CDR2 YSLEER. In DNA, the CDR3 is TGCGCCAGCAGCCAAGATCTAGGACTTGGCTACACCTTC. Its translation: CASSQDLGLGYTF.

V and J are TRBV7-3 and TRBJ2-3, with 8 bases identical to TRBD2. The CDR3 totals 14 residues. The V segment lost 5 bases and the J segment 2 bases; nucleotides outside the gene matches: 3. CDR1 and CDR2 from the germline V gene are SGHTA and FQGTGA. The CDR3 is CASSAGGNTDTQYF. The CDR3 DNA reads as TGTGCCAGCAGCGCGGGGGGTAACACAGATACGCAGTATTTT.

The V gene is TRBV4-1, the J gene TRBJ2-7, with D maybe TRBD1 (5 bases). Looked up from germline, CDR1 is MGHRA and CDR2 is YSYEKL. Trimming stripped 1 base from V and 7 bases from J, with 11 bases between. This CDR3 is built from 13 residues. The CDR3, as DNA: TGCGCCAGCAGCCAAGTAGCCAGGGTTGAGCAGTACTTC. Its translation is CASSQVARVEQYF.

The J gene is TRBJ1-2, the V gene TRBV18, with 9 bases aligning to TRBD1. The CDR3 totals 17 residues. From germline, CDR1 is KGHSH and CDR2 LQKENI. With 1 base clipped from V and 4 bases from J, the junction kept 10 bases outside the gene matches. The CDR3 region has the DNA TGTGCCAGCTCACCACTCCCTACGGGACAGGGCGGCTATGGCTACACCTTC. Amino acid sequence: CASSPLPTGQGGYGYTF.

This clone was counted a few times. The chain combines TRBV18 with TRBJ1-3; D uncertain. CDR3 size: 15 residues. Trimming pared 3 bases from V and 9 bases from J, leaving 18 bases between. Germline V lookup: CDR1 KGHSH, CDR2 LQKENI. In DNA form, the CDR3 reads TGTGCCAGCTCACCTAGTTCCGATCACTCTTCCACCATATATTTT. Amino acids: CASSPSSDHSSTIYF.

This clone was picked up a small number of times. This sequence joins TRBV7-2 and TRBJ1-1; D gene ambiguous. Germline loops: CDR1 SGHTA, CDR2 FQGNSA. This CDR3 region has 12 residues. Trimming pared 5 bases from V and 4 bases from J, leaving 8 bases between. The DNA for the CDR3 is TGTGCCAGCAGCCCCCGCGGCACTGAAGCTTTCTTT. Amino acids: CASSPRGTEAFF.

The chain carries TRBV5-4 and TRBJ2-1, with D possibly TRBD1 on 5 matching bases. The germline gives CDR1 SGHNT, CDR2 YYREEE (reference sequence). The ends were cut back, 4 bases at V and 7 bases at J, with 15 bases in the middle. The CDR3 has 14 residues. The CDR3 DNA is TGTGCCAGCAGCGGGGTGGGGCAGTGGAATGAGCAGTTCTTC. It specifies CASSGVGQWNEQFF.

V usage is TRBV9 and J usage is TRBJ2-5, with a weak D call TRBD2 (5 bases). The ends were cut back, 3 bases at V and 1 base at J, with 10 bases in the middle. Looked up from germline, CDR1 is SGDLS and CDR2 is YYNGEE. This CDR3 is built from 14 residues. CDR3 protein: CASSATRGQETQYF. CDR3 nucleotides: TGTGCCAGCAGCGCGACTCGGGGCCAAGAGACCCAGTACTTC.

V is TRBV28 and J is TRBJ2-2; possible D gene TRBD2, 6 bases. The CDR3 contains 15 residues. The ends were cut back, 1 base at V and 4 bases at J, with 10 bases in the middle. Looked up from germline, CDR1 is MDHEN and CDR2 is SYDVKM. CDR3 region: CASSLSVGGTGELFF. The CDR3 DNA reads as TGTGCCAGCAGTTTATCGGTGGGGGGCACCGGGGAGCTGTTTTTT.

The J gene is TRBJ1-2, the V gene TRBV29-1; D remains ambiguous. Trimming removed 0 bases from V and 5 bases from J, with 19 bases in between. From germline, CDR1 is SQVTM and CDR2 ANQGSEA. The CDR3 runs 16 residues. This CDR3 reads CSVEDGEGRVMYGYTF. The CDR3 bases are TGCAGCGTTGAAGATGGTGAAGGGAGGGTAATGTATGGCTACACCTTC. The full variable domain, its missing parts supplied by reference TRBV29-1 and TRBJ1-2, is SAVISQKPSRDICQRGTSLTIQCQVDSQVTMMFWYRQQPGQSLTLIATANQGSEATYESGFVIDKFPISRPNLTFSTLTVSNMSPEDSSIYLCSVEDGEGRVMYGYTFGSGTRLTVV.

This rearrangement joins TRBV5-1 to TRBJ2-7, with 7 bases lining up with TRBD1. Looked up from germline, CDR1 is SGHRS and CDR2 is YFSETQ. The CDR3 has 16 residues. The trim removed 2 bases at V and 2 bases at J, leaving 10 bases unmatched. The CDR3 sequence is CASSFTTGAHPYEQYF. CDR3 nucleotide sequence: TGCGCCAGCAGCTTTACTACAGGGGCCCACCCCTACGAGCAGTACTTC.

This clone was seen a handful of times. The genes are TRBV5-6 and TRBJ2-2; D remains unclear. CDR3 size: 12 residues. Between the trimmed V and J ends, which lost 4 bases and 7 bases, there was a span of 8 bases. Germline loops: CDR1 SGHDT, CDR2 YYEEEE. CDR3 nucleotides: TGTGCCAGCAGCCCTAGGATCGGGGAGCTGTTTTTT. It codes for CASSPRIGELFF.